The present entry profiles one T cell receptor (beta chain) with its context. V lost 0 bases to trimming and J lost 5 bases; unmatched junction nucleotides: 7. The germline gives CDR1 SGDLS, CDR2 YYNGEE. This CDR3 region has 16 residues. This sample was included in a study of OX40 agonist ivuxolimab in advanced cancers. Study-wide background: Enrolled patients in dose escalation had cancers that were hepatocellular carcinoma, melanoma, renal cell or head and neck cancer. Two patients with cutaneous melanoma and one with hepatocellular carcinoma, three in total, showed partial responses.

Patients with autoimmune history or systemic immunosuppression were excluded. Using immunoSEQ multiplex PCR, the repertoire was profiled, and TCRdb retains in-frame clones only, with some absent. In the table there are about 88,000 clones, approximately 85% of which are singletons. The clonotype comes from an adult with an advanced solid tumor such as melanoma, head and neck, liver or kidney cancer. The starting material was CD4+ or CD8+ T cells sorted from blood, obtained in a trial of the OX40 agonist ivuxolimab. The chain recombines TRBV9 with TRBJ2-3; the match to TRBD2 covers 9 bases. CDR3 loop: CASSVALREGEDTQYF. CDR3 DNA sequence: TGTGCCAGCAGCGTAGCCCTGCGGGAGGGGGAAGATACGCAGTATTTT.